These T cell receptor beta chains were read from a single sample in a study of T cells in Graves' hyperthyroidism and ophthalmopathy. In TCRdb, the multiplex PCR reads were re-called with MiXCR into one record per CDR3 protein. The sample has about 400,000 distinct CDR3 sequences, 14% to 15% seen once; the top ten hold approximately 32%. Specimen: blood. The receptors were gathered from a woman between 25 and 40 years old with Graves' hyperthyroidism. The CDR3 runs from the conserved cysteine through the conserved F or W. A D gene is named only where the DNA matches it firmly. Not all rows give a size; the values are once, few, many and, for expanded clones, a class.

>TRBJ1-2|few|.|TRBV10-3
TGTGCCATCAGTGACAACAGTATCTATGGCTACACCTTC
CAISDNSIYGYTF
>TRBJ2-1|.|.|TRBV7-2
TGTGCCCTTCTTAGTGATAGTTACAATGAGCAGTTCTTC
CALLSDSYNEQFF
>TRBJ1-6|many|TRBD1|TRBV14
TGTGCCAGCAGCCAAGACGACAGGGTGAATTCACCCCTCCACTTT
CASSQDDRVNSPLHF
>TRBJ1-5|few|.|TRBV4-1
TGCGCCAGCAGCCATGAGCGGAATCAGCCCCAGCATTTT
CASSHERNQPQHF
>TRBJ2-1|many|TRBD2|TRBV5-1
TGCGCCAGCAGCAAGGAGGCTAGCGGGAGCTACAATGAGCAGTTCTTC
CASSKEASGSYNEQFF
>TRBJ2-5|.|.|TRBV19
TGTGCCAGTAGTATCTTCGGGGACACCCAGTACTTC
CASSIFGDTQYF
>TRBJ2-1|.|.|TRBV5-1
TGCGCCAGCAGTCAGAACCAGGGTTACAATGAGCAGTTCTTC
CASSQNQGYNEQFF
>TRBJ2-7|many|TRBD2|TRBV18
TGTGCCAGCTCACCACCAACTAGCGGGAGGAGCGAGCAGTACTTC
CASSPPTSGRSEQYF
>TRBJ2-1|few|.|TRBV15
TGTGCCACCAGCAGGGGCCGCGGTTACAATGAGCAGTTCTTC
CATSRGRGYNEQFF
>TRBJ2-3|many|TRBD1|TRBV11-2
TGTGCCAGCAGCCAACAGGGGGGTACAGATACGCAGTATTTT
CASSQQGGTDTQYF
>TRBJ1-5|many|.|TRBV30
TGTGCCTGGAGTGTACGTTCGGGAAATCAGCCCCAGCATTTT
CAWSVRSGNQPQHF
>TRBJ1-1|many|.|TRBV20-1
TGCAGTGCTCCACAGGCCGGGACATGGAACACTGAAGCTTTCTTT
CSAPQAGTWNTEAFF
>TRBJ2-7|many|.|TRBV28
TGTGCCAGCGGACCACCGACGGCCAGCTCCTACGAGCAGTACTTC
CASGPPTASSYEQYF
>TRBJ2-5|.|TRBD1|TRBV5-1
TGCGCCAGCAGCTTGGATGCAGGGGGCGCAGGGGAGACCCAGTACTTC
CASSLDAGGAGETQYF
>TRBJ1-5|many|.|TRBV7-2
TGTGCCAGCAGCTACAGGTCTAGCAATCAGCCCCAGCATTTT
CASSYRSSNQPQHF
>TRBJ1-5|.|TRBD1|TRBV30
TGTGCCTGGAGTAATTCCGGGACAGGGGGAGGGCAGCCCCAGCATTTT
CAWSNSGTGGGQPQHF
>TRBJ1-2|.|TRBD1|TRBV6-1
TGTGCCAGCAGTGATTCTGGGACAGGGATACTCTTGGGAAATGGCTACACCTTC
CASSDSGTGILLGNGYTF
>TRBJ2-5|many|TRBD2|TRBV7-2
TGTGCCAGCAGCTTGGGACTAGCGGGAGTGGGAGAGACCCAGTACTTC
CASSLGLAGVGETQYF
>TRBJ2-7|many|.|TRBV3-1
TGTGCCAGCAGCCATGCCCAGGGTTACTACGAGCAGTACTTC
CASSHAQGYYEQYF
>TRBJ2-7|many|.|TRBV28
TGTGCCAGCAGTAATGAACAGGGATCCTCCGAGCAGTACTTC
CASSNEQGSSEQYF
>TRBJ1-2|few|.|TRBV5-1
TGCGCCAGCAGCTTCCCGGAGCAGATTAAAAATGGCTACACCTTC
CASSFPEQIKNGYTF
>TRBJ2-1|.|TRBD1|TRBV19
TGTGCCAGTAGTCCGGACTGGACAGGGCGCGAGCAGTTCTTC
CASSPDWTGREQFF
>TRBJ1-3|few|.|TRBV2
TGTGCCAGCGGGTCCCGGGTAGGAAACACCATATATTTT
CASGSRVGNTIYF
>TRBJ2-7|.|TRBD1|TRBV30
TGTGCCTGGAGCCCCGGACAGGGAGTCAACGAGCAGTACTTC
CAWSPGQGVNEQYF
>TRBJ1-2|many|.|TRBV28
TGTGCCAGCAGTTCCCTTTTTGGGGGAGTAATAAACTATGGCTACACCTTC
CASSSLFGGVINYGYTF
>TRBJ2-4|.|.|TRBV20-1
TGCAGTGCTTCGGGACTGCTAGCCAAAAACATTCAGTACTTC
CSASGLLAKNIQYF
>TRBJ1-1|.|.|TRBV5-1
TGCGCCAGCAGCTTTCCTCAGGAGAACACTGAAGCTTTCTTT
CASSFPQENTEAFF
>TRBJ2-1|.|TRBD2|TRBV7-8
TGTGCCAGCAGCTTAGAGGGACTAGCGATTTACAATGAGCAGTTCTTC
CASSLEGLAIYNEQFF
>TRBJ1-4|.|.|TRBV6-5
TGTGCCAGCAGTTACTCGAGGGGGATTGCAACTAATGAAAAACTGTTTTTT
CASSYSRGIATNEKLFF
>TRBJ1-5|many|.|TRBV6-5
TGTGCCAGCAACCATCTGTGGGGGGCCGGTCAGCCCCAGCATTTT
CASNHLWGAGQPQHF
>TRBJ2-3|many|TRBD2|TRBV7-8
TGTGCCAGCAGCTTAGATGGCGGGAGGGCCCAAGATACGCAGTATTTT
CASSLDGGRAQDTQYF
>TRBJ2-7|many|.|TRBV28
TGTGCCAGCAGTTTGGCAGGGCCCATGGTCGAGCAGTACTTC
CASSLAGPMVEQYF
>TRBJ2-1|few|TRBD2|TRBV9
TGTGCCAGCAGCCCCATTCCGACTAGCGGGGGGGGAAATGAGCAGTTCTTC
CASSPIPTSGGGNEQFF
>TRBJ2-2|many|.|TRBV6-1
TGTGCCAGCATCCTGGGAAGAACCGGGGAGCTGTTTTTT
CASILGRTGELFF
>TRBJ1-2|.|.|TRBV28
TGTGCCAGCAGTTCGGGGGCCCTATATGGCTACACCTTC
CASSSGALYGYTF
>TRBJ2-5|many|.|TRBV20-1
TGCAGTGCACCCGGCCGGGGCCAAGAGACCCAGTACTTC
CSAPGRGQETQYF
>TRBJ2-7|few|TRBD2|TRBV27
TGTGCCAGCAGTTTATCCGGTCAGACTAGCGGGGGGCGGCGCTCCTACGAGCAGTACTTC
CASSLSGQTSGGRRSYEQYF
>TRBJ2-1|.|TRBD2|TRBV28
TGTGCCAGCAGTTCGACCGGGACTAGCGGCCACAATGAGCAGTTCTTC
CASSSTGTSGHNEQFF
>TRBJ2-2|.|.|TRBV19
TGTGCCAGTAGTATTGAAGGTCTAACCGCGAACACCGGGGAGCTGTTTTTT
CASSIEGLTANTGELFF
>TRBJ2-7|many|.|TRBV28
TGTGCCAGCAGTCCCCCGTCCGCCGGGTGGAGCAACTACGAGCAGTACTTC
CASSPPSAGWSNYEQYF
>TRBJ2-1|.|.|TRBV19
TGTGCCAGTAGTTATCGAGCCAATGAGCAGTTCTTC
CASSYRANEQFF
>TRBJ2-1|many|TRBD2|TRBV20-1
TGCAGTGCTGCCCTTCTAGCGGCTATTTACAATGAGCAGTTCTTC
CSAALLAAIYNEQFF
>TRBJ1-2|many|TRBD1|TRBV28
TGTGCCAGCAGTTTACACCAGACAGGGGGCTATGGCTACACCTTC
CASSLHQTGGYGYTF
>TRBJ1-2|many|.|TRBV6-1
TGTGCCAGCAAATCGATGGGAGACTATGGCTACACCTTC
CASKSMGDYGYTF
>TRBJ1-2|many|.|TRBV28
TGTGCCAGCAACCAAGGGCAGGATAACTATGGCTACACCTTC
CASNQGQDNYGYTF
>TRBJ2-3|many|.|TRBV6-1
TGTGCCAGCAGGGAGGTGTTAGGTAGCGTGACAGATACGCAGTATTTT
CASREVLGSVTDTQYF
>TRBJ1-5|many|.|TRBV30
TGTGCCTGGAGTCCATGGGGGGGACACAATCTTCAGCCCCAGCATTTT
CAWSPWGGHNLQPQHF
>TRBJ2-3|many|.|TRBV7-3
TGTGCCAGCAGCAAGGGGGAGGGCTATACAGATACGCAGTATTTT
CASSKGEGYTDTQYF
>TRBJ2-7|many|.|TRBV6-6
TGTGCCAGCAGTTACGGTACCGCGCCCTCCTACGAGCAGTACTTC
CASSYGTAPSYEQYF
>TRBJ2-1|few|.|TRBV7-8
TGTGCCAGCAGCCCCCTAGACCCTAACAATGAGCAGTTCTTC
CASSPLDPNNEQFF
>TRBJ2-5|.|.|TRBV3-1
TGTGCCACCAGTGGACAGTACCAAGAGACCCAGTACTTC
CATSGQYQETQYF
>TRBJ2-2|few|.|TRBV7-9
TGTGCCAACCCCGAAGCGCCCGCGGATTTGAACACCGGGGAGCTGTTTTTT
CANPEAPADLNTGELFF
>TRBJ2-3|many|TRBD2|TRBV2
TGCCGAAGCGGGGGTTCAGATACGCAGTATTTT
CRSGGSDTQYF
>TRBJ2-1|many|TRBD2|TRBV14
TGTGCCAGCAGCCGAGCGGGGCGTGGGAATGAGCAGTTCTTC
CASSRAGRGNEQFF
>TRBJ2-7|many|TRBD1|TRBV7-9
TGTGCCTACGGGACAGGGGACTACGAGCAGTACTTC
CAYGTGDYEQYF
>TRBJ1-1|few|.|TRBV20-1
TGCAGTGCTAGAGATCTCACCAACACTGAAGCTTTCTTT
CSARDLTNTEAFF
>TRBJ1-1|many|.|TRBV28
TGTGCCAGCAGTTTTCCGGGGACCTTGAACACTGAAGCTTTCTTT
CASSFPGTLNTEAFF
>TRBJ2-2|.|.|TRBV27
TGTGCCAGCCTTGAGGTCCCTGCCGGGGAGCTGCTTTTT
CASLEVPAGELLF
>TRBJ2-1|.|TRBD2|TRBV20-1
TGCAGTGCCGGTACTAGCGGCACGAATGAGCAGTTCTTC
CSAGTSGTNEQFF
>TRBJ2-3|few|.|TRBV24-1
TGTGCCACCAGTGATTTGGGAAGTCCCCGCACAGATACGCAGTATTTT
CATSDLGSPRTDTQYF